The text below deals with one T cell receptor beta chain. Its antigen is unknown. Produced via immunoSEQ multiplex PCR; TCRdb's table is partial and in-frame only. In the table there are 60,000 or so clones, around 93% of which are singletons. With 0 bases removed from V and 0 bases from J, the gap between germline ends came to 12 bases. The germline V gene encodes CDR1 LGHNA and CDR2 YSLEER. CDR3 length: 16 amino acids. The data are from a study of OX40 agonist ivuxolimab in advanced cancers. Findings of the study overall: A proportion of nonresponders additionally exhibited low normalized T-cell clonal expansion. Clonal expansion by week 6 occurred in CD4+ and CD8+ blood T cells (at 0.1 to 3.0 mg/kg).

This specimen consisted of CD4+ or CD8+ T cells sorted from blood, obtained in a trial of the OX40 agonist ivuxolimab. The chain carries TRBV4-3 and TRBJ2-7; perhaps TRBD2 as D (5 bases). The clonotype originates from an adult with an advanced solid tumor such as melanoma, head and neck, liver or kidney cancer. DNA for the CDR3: TGCGCCAGCAGCCAAGAATCGGGAAAAAGCTCCTACGAGCAGTACTTC. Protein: CASSQESGKSSYEQYF.